This TCR beta chain was sequenced in a study of blood T cell repertoires in COVID-19. Method: immunoSEQ multiplex PCR; TCRdb's copy keeps in-frame clones and lacks some. The sample includes 250,000 or so clones, 86% of them seen just once. A remark on this clone: The sample has other DNA sequences that encode this CDR3 too.

V was clipped by 3 bases and J by 4 bases, with 4 bases between them. Germline-derived CDR1 and CDR2 are MDHEN and SYDVKM. The CDR3 is 12 residues long. V gene TRBV28 combines with J gene TRBJ1-5; D is unresolved. The sequenced sample consisted of peripheral blood. The sequence was collected from a man between 35 and 55 years old with active or convalescent COVID-19. The CDR3 sequence is CASSFPNQPQHF. The CDR3 nucleotides are TGTGCCAGCAGTTTCCCAAATCAGCCCCAGCATTTT.